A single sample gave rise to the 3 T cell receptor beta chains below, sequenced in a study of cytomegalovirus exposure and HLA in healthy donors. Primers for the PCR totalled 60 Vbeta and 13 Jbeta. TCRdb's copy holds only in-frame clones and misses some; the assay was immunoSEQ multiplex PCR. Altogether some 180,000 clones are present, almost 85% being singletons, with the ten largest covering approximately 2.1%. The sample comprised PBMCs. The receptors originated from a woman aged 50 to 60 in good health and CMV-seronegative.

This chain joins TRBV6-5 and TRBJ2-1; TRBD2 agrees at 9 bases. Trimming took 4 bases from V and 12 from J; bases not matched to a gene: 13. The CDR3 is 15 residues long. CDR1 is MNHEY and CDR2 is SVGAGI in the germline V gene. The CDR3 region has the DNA TGTGCCAGCAGTTCCGGGACTAGCCCGGGTTGGGGGCAGTTCTTC. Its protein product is CASSSGTSPGWGQFF.

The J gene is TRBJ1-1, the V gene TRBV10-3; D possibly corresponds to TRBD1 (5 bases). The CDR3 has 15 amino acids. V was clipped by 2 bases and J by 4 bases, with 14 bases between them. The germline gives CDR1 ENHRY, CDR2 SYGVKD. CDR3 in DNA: TGTGCCATCAGTGAGCCGAATAGGAGGGGCACTGAAGCTTTCTTT. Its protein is CAISEPNRRGTEAFF.

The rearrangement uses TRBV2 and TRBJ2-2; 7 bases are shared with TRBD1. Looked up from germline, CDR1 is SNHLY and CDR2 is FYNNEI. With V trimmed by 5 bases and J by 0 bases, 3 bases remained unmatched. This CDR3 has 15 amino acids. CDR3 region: CASSRQGSNTGELFF. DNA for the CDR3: TGTGCCAGCAGTAGACAGGGTTCGAACACCGGGGAGCTGTTTTTT. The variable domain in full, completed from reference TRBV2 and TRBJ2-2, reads EPEVTQTPSHQVTQMGQEVILRCVPISNHLYFYWYRQILGQKVEFLVSFYNNEISEKSEIFDDQFSVERPDGSNFTLKIRSTKLEDSAMYFCASSRQGSNTGELFFGEGSRLTVL.